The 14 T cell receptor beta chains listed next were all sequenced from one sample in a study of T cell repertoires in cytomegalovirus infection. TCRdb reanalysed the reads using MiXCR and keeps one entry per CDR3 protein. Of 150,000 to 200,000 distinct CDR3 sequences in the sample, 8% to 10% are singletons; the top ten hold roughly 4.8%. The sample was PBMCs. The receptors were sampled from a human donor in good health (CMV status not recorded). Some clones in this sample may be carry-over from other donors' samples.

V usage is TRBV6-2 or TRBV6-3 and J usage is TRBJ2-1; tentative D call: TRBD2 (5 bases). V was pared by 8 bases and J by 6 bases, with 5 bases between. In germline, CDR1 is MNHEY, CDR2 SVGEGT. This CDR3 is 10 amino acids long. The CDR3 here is CASEGNEQFF. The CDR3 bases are TGTGCCAGCGAGGGCAATGAGCAGTTCTTC.

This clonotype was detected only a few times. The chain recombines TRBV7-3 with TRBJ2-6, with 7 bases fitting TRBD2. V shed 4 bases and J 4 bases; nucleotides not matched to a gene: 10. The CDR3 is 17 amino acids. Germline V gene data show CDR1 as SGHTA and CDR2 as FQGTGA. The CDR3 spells CASSSPQSGKGANVLTF. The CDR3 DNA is TGTGCCAGCAGCTCCCCGCAGAGCGGGAAAGGGGCCAACGTCCTGACTTTC.

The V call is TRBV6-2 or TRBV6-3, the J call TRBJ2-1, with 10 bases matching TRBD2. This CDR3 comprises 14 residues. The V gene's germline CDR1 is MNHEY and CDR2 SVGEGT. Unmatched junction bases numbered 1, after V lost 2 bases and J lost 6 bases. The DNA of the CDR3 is TGTGCCAGCAGTTACAGCGGGAGGGCCAATGAGCAGTTCTTC. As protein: CASSYSGRANEQFF.

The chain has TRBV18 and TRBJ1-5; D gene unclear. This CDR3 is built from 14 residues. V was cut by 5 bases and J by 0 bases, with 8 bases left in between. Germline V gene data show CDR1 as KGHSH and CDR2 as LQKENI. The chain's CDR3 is CASSFGDSNQPQHF. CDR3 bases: TGTGCCAGCTCATTCGGGGATAGCAATCAGCCCCAGCATTTT.

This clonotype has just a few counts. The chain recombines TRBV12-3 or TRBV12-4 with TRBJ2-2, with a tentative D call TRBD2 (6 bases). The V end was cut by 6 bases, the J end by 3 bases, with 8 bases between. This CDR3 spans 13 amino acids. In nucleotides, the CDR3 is TGTGCCAGCAGACGCGGGGACACCGGGGAGCTGTTTTTT. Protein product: CASRRGDTGELFF.

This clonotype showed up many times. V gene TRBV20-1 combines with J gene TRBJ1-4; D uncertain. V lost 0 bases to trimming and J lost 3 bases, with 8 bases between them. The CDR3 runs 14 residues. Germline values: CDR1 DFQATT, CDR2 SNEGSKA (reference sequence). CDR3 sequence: CSARDVRSNEKLFF. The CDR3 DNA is TGCAGTGCTAGAGATGTGCGGTCTAATGAAAAACTGTTTTTT.

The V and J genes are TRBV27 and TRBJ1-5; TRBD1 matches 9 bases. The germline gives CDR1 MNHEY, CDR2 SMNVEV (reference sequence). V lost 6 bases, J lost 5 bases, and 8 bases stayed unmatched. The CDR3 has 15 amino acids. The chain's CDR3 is CASSLYRGLDQPQHF. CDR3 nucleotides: TGTGCCAGCAGCCTATACAGGGGGCTGGATCAGCCCCAGCATTTT.

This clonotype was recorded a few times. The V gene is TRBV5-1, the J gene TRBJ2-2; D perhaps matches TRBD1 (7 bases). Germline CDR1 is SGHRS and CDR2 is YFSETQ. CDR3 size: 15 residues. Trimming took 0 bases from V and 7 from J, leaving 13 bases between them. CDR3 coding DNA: TGCGCCAGCAGCTTGGCCGGAGGGGGCGGCGGGGAGCTGTTTTTT. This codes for CASSLAGGGGGELFF.

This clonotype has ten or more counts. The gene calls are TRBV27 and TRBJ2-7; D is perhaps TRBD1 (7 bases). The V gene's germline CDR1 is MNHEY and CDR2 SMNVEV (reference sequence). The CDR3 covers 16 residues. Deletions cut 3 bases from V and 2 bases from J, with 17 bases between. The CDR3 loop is CASSLVGRGVPYEQYF. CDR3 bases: TGTGCCAGCAGTTTGGTTGGCAGGGGGGTTCCCTACGAGCAGTACTTC.

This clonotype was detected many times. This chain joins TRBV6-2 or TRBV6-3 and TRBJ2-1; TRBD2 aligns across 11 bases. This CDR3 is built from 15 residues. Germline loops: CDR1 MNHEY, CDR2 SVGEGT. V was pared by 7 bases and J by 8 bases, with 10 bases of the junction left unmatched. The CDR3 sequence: CASTAGTSGAYEQFF. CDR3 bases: TGTGCCAGCACTGCCGGGACTAGCGGAGCGTATGAGCAGTTCTTC.

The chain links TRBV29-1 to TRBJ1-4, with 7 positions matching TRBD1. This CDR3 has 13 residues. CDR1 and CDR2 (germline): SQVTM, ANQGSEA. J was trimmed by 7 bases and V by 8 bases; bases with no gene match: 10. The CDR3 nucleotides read TGCAGCTTCCGGGACAGCCCCTCTGAAAAACTGTTTTTT. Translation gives CSFRDSPSEKLFF.

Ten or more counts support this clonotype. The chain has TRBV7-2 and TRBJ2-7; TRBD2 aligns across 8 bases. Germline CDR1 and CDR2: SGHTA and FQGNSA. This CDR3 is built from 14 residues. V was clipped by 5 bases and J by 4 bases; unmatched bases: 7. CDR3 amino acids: CASSQAGDGYEQYF. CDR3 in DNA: TGTGCCAGCAGCCAAGCGGGAGACGGGTACGAGCAGTACTTC. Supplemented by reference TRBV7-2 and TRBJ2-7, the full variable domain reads GAGVSQSPSNKVTEKGKDVELRCDPISGHTALYWYRQSLGQGLEFLIYFQGNSAPDKSGLPSDRFSAERTGGSVSTLTIQRTQQEDSAVYLCASSQAGDGYEQYFGPGTRLTVT.

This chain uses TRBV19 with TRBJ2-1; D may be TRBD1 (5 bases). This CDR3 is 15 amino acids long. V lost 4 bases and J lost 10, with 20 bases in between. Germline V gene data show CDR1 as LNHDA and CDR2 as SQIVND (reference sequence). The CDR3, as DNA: TGTGCCAGTAGTAGTAACAGTCAGGGCTATGGCGAGCAGTTCTTC. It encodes CASSSNSQGYGEQFF.

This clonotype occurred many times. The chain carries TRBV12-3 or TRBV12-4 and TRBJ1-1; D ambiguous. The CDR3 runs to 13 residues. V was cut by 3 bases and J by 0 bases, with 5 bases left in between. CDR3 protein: CASSFQMNTEAFF. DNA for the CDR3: TGTGCCAGCAGTTTCCAGATGAACACTGAAGCTTTCTTT.